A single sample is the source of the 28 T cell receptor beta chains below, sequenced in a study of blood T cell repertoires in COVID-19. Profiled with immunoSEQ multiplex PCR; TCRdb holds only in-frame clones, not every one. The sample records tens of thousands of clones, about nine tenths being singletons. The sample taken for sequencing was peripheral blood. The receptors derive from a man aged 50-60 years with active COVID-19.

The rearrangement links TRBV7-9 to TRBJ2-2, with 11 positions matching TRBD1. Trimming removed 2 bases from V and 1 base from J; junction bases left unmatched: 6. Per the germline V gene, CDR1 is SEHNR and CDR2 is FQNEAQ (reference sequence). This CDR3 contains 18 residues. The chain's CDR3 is CASSLPLGQGVNTGELFF. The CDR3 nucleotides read TGTGCCAGCAGCTTACCTTTGGGACAGGGGGTGAACACCGGGGAGCTGTTTTTT. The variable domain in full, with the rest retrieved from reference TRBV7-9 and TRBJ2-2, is DTGVSQNPRHKITKRGQNVTFRCDPISEHNRLYWYRQTLGQGPEFLTYFQNEAQLEKSRLLSDRFSAERPKGSFSTLEIQRTEQGDSAMYLCASSLPLGQGVNTGELFFGEGSRLTVL.

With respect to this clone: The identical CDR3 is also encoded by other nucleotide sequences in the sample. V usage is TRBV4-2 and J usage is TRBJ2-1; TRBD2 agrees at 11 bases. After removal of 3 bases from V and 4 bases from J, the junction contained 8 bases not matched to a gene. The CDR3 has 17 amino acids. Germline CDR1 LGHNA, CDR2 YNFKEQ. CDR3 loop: CASSHGGLAEVYNEQFF. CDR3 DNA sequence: TGTGCCAGCAGCCACGGGGGACTAGCGGAGGTTTACAATGAGCAGTTCTTC.

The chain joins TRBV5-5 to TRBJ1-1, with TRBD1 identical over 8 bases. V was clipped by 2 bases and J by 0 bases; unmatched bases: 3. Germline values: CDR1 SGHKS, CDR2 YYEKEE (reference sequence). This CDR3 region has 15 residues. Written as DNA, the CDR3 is TGTGCCAGCAGCTTCACAGGGGGAGTGAACACTGAAGCTTTCTTT. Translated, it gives CASSFTGGVNTEAFF. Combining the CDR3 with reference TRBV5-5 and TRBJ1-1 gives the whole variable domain DAGVTQSPTHLIKTRGQQVTLRCSPISGHKSVSWYQQVLGQGPQFIFQYYEKEERGRGNFPDRFSARQFPNYSSELNVNALLLGDSALYLCASSFTGGVNTEAFFGQGTRLTVV.

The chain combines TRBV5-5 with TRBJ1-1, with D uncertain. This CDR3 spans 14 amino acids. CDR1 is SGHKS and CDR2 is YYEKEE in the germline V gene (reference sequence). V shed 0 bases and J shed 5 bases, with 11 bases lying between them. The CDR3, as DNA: TGTGCCAGCAGCTTGGTATCCGTAAATACTGAAGCTTTCTTT. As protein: CASSLVSVNTEAFF.

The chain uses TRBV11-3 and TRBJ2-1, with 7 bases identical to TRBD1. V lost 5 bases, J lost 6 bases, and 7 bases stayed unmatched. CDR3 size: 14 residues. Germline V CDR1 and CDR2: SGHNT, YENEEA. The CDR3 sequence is CASSLGQVGNEQFF. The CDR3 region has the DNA TGTGCCAGCAGCCTCGGACAGGTTGGCAATGAGCAGTTCTTC. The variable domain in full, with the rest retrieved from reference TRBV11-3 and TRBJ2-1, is EAGVVQSPRYKIIEKKQPVAFWCNPISGHNTLYWYLQNLGQGPELLIRYENEEAVDDSQLPKDRFSAERLKGVDSTLKIQPAELGDSAVYLCASSLGQVGNEQFFGPGTRLTVL.

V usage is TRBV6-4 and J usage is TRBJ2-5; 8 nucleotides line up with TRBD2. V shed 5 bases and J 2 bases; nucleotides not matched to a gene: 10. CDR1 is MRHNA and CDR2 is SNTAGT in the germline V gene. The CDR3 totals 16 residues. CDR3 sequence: CASSPTAGGSQETQYF. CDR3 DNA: TGTGCCAGCAGTCCAACCGCGGGGGGCTCGCAAGAGACCCAGTACTTC.

CDR3 bases: TGCGCCAGCAGCCTGGTCGGACAGATGGGTTCACCCCTCCACTTT. Residues: CASSLVGQMGSPLHF. The rearrangement uses TRBV5-1 and TRBJ1-6; D possibly corresponds to TRBD1 (6 bases). Germline V gene sequence: CDR1 SGHRS, CDR2 YFSETQ. This CDR3 comprises 15 residues. V lost 4 bases, J lost 9 bases, and 17 bases lay in between.

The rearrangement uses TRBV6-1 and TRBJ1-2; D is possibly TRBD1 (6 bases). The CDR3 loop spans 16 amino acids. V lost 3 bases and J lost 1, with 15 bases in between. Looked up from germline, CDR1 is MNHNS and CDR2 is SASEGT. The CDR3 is CASSELGGGGNYGYTF. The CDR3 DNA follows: TGTGCCAGCAGTGAGCTTGGGGGAGGGGGTAACTATGGCTACACCTTC.

Here the CDR3 reads CASSALGMSGGITDTQYF. CDR3 in DNA: TGTGCCAGCAGTGCCTTAGGGATGAGCGGAGGAATCACAGATACGCAGTATTTT. The gene calls are TRBV6-1 and TRBJ2-3; tentative D call: TRBD2 (5 bases). Germline V gene data show CDR1 as MNHNS and CDR2 as SASEGT. CDR3 length: 18 residues. The ends were cut back, 4 bases at V and 2 bases at J, with 22 bases in the middle.

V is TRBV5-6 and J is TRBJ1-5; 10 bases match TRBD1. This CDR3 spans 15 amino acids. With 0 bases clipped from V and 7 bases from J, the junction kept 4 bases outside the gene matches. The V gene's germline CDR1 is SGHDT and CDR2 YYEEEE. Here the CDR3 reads CASSLGQGAGQPQHF. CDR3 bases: TGTGCCAGCAGCTTGGGACAGGGGGCCGGCCAGCCCCAGCATTTT.

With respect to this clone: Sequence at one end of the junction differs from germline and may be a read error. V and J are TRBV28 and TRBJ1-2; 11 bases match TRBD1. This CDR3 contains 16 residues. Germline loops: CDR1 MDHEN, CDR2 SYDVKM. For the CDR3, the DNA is TGTGCCAGCAGCTTATGGAGTCTGGGACAGGGGGATGGCTACACCTTC. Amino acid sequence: CASSLWSLGQGDGYTF.

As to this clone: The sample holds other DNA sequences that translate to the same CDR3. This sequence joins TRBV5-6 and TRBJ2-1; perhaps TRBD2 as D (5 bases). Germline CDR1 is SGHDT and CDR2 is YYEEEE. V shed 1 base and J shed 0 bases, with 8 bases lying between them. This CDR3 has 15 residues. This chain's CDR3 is CASSLRRSSYNEQFF. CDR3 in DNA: TGTGCCAGCAGCTTGAGGAGGAGCTCCTACAATGAGCAGTTCTTC.

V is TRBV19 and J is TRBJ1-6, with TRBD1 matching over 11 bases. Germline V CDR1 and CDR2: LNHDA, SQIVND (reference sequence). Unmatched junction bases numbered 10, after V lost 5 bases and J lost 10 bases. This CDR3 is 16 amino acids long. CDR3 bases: TGTGCCAGTAGTCGGGCCGGGACAGGGGGTCGGTCACCCCTCCACTTT. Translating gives CASSRAGTGGRSPLHF.

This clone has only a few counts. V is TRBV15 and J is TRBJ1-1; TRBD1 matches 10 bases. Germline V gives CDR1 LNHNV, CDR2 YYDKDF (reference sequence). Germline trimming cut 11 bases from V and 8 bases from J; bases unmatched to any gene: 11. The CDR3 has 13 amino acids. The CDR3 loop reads CASTRDRGMEAFF. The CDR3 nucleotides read TGTGCCTCGACCCGGGACAGGGGTATGGAAGCTTTCTTT.

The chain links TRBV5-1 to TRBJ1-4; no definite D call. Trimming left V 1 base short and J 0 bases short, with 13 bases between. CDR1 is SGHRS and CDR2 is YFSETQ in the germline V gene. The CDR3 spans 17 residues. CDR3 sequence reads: CASSLRPRPATNEKLFF. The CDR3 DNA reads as TGCGCCAGCAGCTTGAGGCCGCGGCCCGCAACTAATGAAAAACTGTTTTTT. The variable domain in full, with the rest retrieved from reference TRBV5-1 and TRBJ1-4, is KAGVTQTPRYLIKTRGQQVTLSCSPISGHRSVSWYQQTPGQGLQFLFEYFSETQRNKGNFPGRFSGRQFSNSRSEMNVSTLELGDSALYLCASSLRPRPATNEKLFFGSGTQLSVL.

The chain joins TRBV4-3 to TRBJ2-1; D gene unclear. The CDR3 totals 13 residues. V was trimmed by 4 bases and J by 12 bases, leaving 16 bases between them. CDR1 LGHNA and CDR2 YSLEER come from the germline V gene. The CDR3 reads CASSPATVSSQFF. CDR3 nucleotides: TGCGCCAGCAGCCCCGCGACTGTATCATCGCAGTTCTTC.

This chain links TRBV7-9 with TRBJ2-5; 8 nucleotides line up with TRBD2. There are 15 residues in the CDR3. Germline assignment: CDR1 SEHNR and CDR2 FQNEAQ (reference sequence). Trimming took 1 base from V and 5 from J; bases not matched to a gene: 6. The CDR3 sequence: CASSLVVAGTETQYF. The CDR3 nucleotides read TGTGCCAGCAGCTTAGTAGTAGCGGGGACGGAGACCCAGTACTTC.

The CDR3 DNA reads as TGTGCCAGCAGTGAAGGGGGGACAGTTCTTAACTATGGCTACACCTTC. Translated, it gives CASSEGGTVLNYGYTF. The chain uses TRBV6-1 and TRBJ1-2; 7 bases are shared with TRBD1. V gave up 1 base and J gave up 1 base; unmatched junction bases: 6. The CDR3 sequence is 16 residues long. Germline V gene data show CDR1 as MNHNS and CDR2 as SASEGT.

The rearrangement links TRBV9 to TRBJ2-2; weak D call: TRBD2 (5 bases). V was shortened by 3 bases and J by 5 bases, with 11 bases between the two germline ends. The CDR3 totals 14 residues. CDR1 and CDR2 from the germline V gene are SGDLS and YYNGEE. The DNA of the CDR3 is TGTGCCAGCAGCGCCAGCGGCTTTACCGGGGAGCTGTTTTTT. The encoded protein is CASSASGFTGELFF. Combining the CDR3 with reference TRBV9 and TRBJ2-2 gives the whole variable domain DSGVTQTPKHLITATGQRVTLRCSPRSGDLSVYWYQQSLDQGLQFLIQYYNGEERAKGNILERFSAQQFPDLHSELNLSSLELGDSALYFCASSASGFTGELFFGEGSRLTVL.

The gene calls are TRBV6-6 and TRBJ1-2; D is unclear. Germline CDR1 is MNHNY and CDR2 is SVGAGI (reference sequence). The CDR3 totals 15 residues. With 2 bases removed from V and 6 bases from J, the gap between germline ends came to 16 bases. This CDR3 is CASSYESIASHGYTF. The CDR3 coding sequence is TGTGCCAGCAGTTACGAGTCCATAGCGAGCCATGGCTACACCTTC.

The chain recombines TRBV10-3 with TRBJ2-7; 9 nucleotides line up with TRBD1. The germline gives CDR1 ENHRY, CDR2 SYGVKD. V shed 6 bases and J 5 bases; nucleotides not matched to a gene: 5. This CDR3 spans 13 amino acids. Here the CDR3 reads CAISRDRADEQYF. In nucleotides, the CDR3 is TGTGCCATCAGCAGGGACAGGGCGGACGAGCAGTACTTC.

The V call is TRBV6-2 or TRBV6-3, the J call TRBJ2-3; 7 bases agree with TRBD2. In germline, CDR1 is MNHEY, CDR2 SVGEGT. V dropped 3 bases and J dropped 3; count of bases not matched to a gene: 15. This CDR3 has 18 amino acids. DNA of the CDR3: TGTGCCAGCAGTTATCTCCCAAACGCGGGAGATTCGACAGATACGCAGTATTTT. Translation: CASSYLPNAGDSTDTQYF.

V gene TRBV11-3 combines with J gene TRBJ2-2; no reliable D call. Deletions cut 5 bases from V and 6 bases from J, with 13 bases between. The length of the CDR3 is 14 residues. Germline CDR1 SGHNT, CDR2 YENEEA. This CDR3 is CASSPRALSGELFF. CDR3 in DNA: TGTGCCAGCAGCCCCCGTGCGCTGTCCGGGGAGCTGTTTTTT.

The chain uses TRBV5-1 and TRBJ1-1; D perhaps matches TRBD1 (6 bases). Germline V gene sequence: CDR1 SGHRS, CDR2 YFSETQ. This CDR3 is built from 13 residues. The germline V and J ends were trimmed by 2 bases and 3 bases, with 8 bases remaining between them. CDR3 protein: CASSLQGDTEAFF. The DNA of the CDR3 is TGCGCCAGCAGCTTACAGGGAGACACTGAAGCTTTCTTT.

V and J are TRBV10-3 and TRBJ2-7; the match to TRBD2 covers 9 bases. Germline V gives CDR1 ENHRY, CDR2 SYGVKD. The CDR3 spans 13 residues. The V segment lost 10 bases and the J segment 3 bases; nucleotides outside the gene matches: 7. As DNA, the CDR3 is TGTGCCACCATGGCGGGGGGGCTCTACGAGCAGTACTTC. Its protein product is CATMAGGLYEQYF.

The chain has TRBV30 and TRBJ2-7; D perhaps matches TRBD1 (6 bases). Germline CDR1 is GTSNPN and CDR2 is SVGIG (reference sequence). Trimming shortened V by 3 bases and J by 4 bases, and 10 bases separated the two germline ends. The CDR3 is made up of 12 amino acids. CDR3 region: CAWSRGEYEQYF. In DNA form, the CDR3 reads TGTGCCTGGAGCAGGGGAGAGTACGAGCAGTACTTC.

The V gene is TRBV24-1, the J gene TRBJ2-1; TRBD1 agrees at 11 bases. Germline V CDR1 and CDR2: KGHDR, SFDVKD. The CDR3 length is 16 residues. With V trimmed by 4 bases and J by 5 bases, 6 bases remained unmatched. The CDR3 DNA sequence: TGTGCCACCAGTGACCCCGGGACAGGGGGAGACAATGAGCAGTTCTTC. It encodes CATSDPGTGGDNEQFF.

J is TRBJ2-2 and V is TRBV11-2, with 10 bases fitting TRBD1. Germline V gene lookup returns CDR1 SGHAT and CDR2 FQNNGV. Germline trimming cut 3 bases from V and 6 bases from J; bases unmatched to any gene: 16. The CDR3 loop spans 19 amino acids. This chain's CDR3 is CASSLIPAGQGDLPGELFF. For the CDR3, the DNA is TGTGCCAGCAGCTTGATCCCCGCCGGACAGGGGGATCTCCCCGGGGAGCTGTTTTTT.